These 4 T cell receptor beta chains share one sample of origin, sequenced in a study of regulatory T cells in long-lasting Graves disease. The sample's time point: newly diagnosed GD, antithyroid drugs for less than 3 months. PBMC-derived RNA was used for the TCR library. Building the TCR beta libraries relied on iRepertoire HTBI primers, and CDR3 regions underwent Arm-PCR. MiXCR, run by TCRdb on the multiplex PCR reads, gives a single entry per CDR3 protein. The sample records 520,000 or so distinct CDR3 sequences, around 12% being singletons. The sample was also linked to a second study, of T cells in Graves' hyperthyroidism and ophthalmopathy.

The sequenced sample was peripheral blood mononuclear cells (PBMCs), obtained at new diagnosis, from a patient treated with antithyroid drugs. The receptors shown here come from a woman under 40 with Graves disease.

J is TRBJ1-2 and V is TRBV9; D call uncertain. Germline loops: CDR1 SGDLS, CDR2 YYNGEE. Trimming pared 0 bases from V and 6 bases from J, leaving 12 bases between. This CDR3 spans 14 amino acids. The CDR3 loop is CASSVVPGFHGYTF. The CDR3 DNA reads as TGTGCCAGCAGCGTAGTTCCGGGGTTCCATGGCTACACCTTC.

This clonotype was counted at least ten times. This rearrangement joins TRBV24-1 to TRBJ2-5; 12 bases align to TRBD2. The CDR3 is made up of 15 amino acids. V lost 4 bases to trimming and J lost 4 bases; unmatched junction nucleotides: 3. Germline values: CDR1 KGHDR, CDR2 SFDVKD. CDR3 sequence reads: CATSERLAGAETQYF. DNA for the CDR3: TGTGCCACCAGTGAAAGACTAGCGGGAGCAGAGACCCAGTACTTC.

The table lists this clonotype with many counts. V usage is TRBV30 and J usage is TRBJ2-1; D gene ambiguous. CDR3 length: 14 amino acids. V lost 1 base and J lost 5, with 12 bases in between. Germline values: CDR1 GTSNPN, CDR2 SVGIG (reference sequence). The CDR3 DNA reads TGTGCCTGGAGTGGGTACGGTTGGGACAATGAGCAGTTCTTC. Translating gives CAWSGYGWDNEQFF.

The CDR3, as DNA: TGTGCCAGTATGAACAGGGGGCATGCCGGGGAGCTGTTTTTT. Translated, it gives CASMNRGHAGELFF. The chain is built from TRBV19 and TRBJ2-2; the match to TRBD1 covers 9 bases. The V gene's germline CDR1 is LNHDA and CDR2 SQIVND (reference sequence). There are 14 residues in the CDR3. The J segment lost 6 bases and the V segment lost 7 bases, leaving 6 bases of the junction unmatched. Drawing the rest from reference TRBV19 and TRBJ2-2, the complete variable domain is DGGITQSPKYLFRKEGQNVTLSCEQNLNHDAMYWYRQDPGQGLRLIYYSQIVNDFQKGDIAEGYSVSREKKESFPLTVTSAQKNPTAFYLCASMNRGHAGELFFGEGSRLTVL.